Described below is a single T cell receptor beta chain sequence and its context. The CDR3 loop spans 14 amino acids. From germline, CDR1 is SGHRS and CDR2 YFSETQ. Trimming stripped 0 bases from V and 7 bases from J, with 11 bases between. Produced via immunoSEQ multiplex PCR; TCRdb's table is partial and in-frame only. Of about 180,000 clones in the sample, roughly 89% are singletons; the top ten hold under 2.5%. The entry originates in a study of blood T cell repertoires in COVID-19. This TCR was sampled from a woman in her forties with acute COVID-19. The chain joins TRBV5-1 to TRBJ2-1, with a weak D call TRBD2 (6 bases). The sample was PBMCs or T cells enriched from blood (not recorded which). The CDR3 reads CASSLVSGVNEQFF. The CDR3 bases are TGCGCCAGCAGCTTGGTCTCGGGAGTGAATGAGCAGTTCTTC.